Following are 27 T cell receptor beta chains from one sample sequenced in a study of shared clonotypes between healthy human individuals. Clones were sequenced by immunoSEQ multiplex PCR, and TCRdb holds only the in-frame ones, with some missing. This sample has around 1.5 million clones; roughly 98% occur once, and the top ten carry roughly 0.42%. The sample consisted of naive CD4+ T cells sorted from blood. Stated subset: CD45RA+ positively selected. The source of these receptors is a man aged 25-45 years in good health.

The chain combines TRBV6-5 with TRBJ1-1, with a weak D call TRBD1 (5 bases). This CDR3 has 14 amino acids. Trimming stripped 6 bases from V and 0 bases from J, with 11 bases between. Germline V gene data show CDR1 as MNHEY and CDR2 as SVGAGI. CDR3 sequence reads: CASSFDRVNTEAFF. The CDR3 DNA reads TGTGCCAGCAGCTTCGACAGAGTGAACACTGAAGCTTTCTTT.

The chain recombines TRBV6-5 with TRBJ2-2; TRBD1 might be the D (6 bases). Germline CDR1 is MNHEY and CDR2 is SVGAGI. The CDR3 length is 15 residues. Deletions cut 5 bases from V and 3 bases from J, with 13 bases between. The CDR3 sequence: CASSRQVGDTGELFF. CDR3 nucleotides: TGTGCCAGCAGTCGACAGGTCGGCGACACCGGGGAGCTGTTTTTT.

V usage is TRBV5-1 and J usage is TRBJ2-3; the match to TRBD1 covers 7 bases. Germline CDR1 and CDR2: SGHRS and YFSETQ. There are 16 residues in the CDR3. V gave up 3 bases and J gave up 0 bases; unmatched junction bases: 7. The DNA for the CDR3 is TGCGCCAGCAGCTCTTCAGCGACAGGGAGCACAGATACGCAGTATTTT. This sequence encodes CASSSSATGSTDTQYF.

The CDR3 reads CASSASGTNNEQFF. The CDR3 coding sequence is TGTGCCAGCAGCGCATCCGGGACTAACAATGAGCAGTTCTTC. V usage is TRBV9 and J usage is TRBJ2-1, with TRBD2 matching over 7 bases. V gave up 3 bases and J gave up 5 bases; unmatched junction bases: 5. The germline CDR1 and CDR2 sequences are SGDLS and YYNGEE. This CDR3 has 14 residues. Looking up the rest from reference TRBV9 and TRBJ2-1 gives the full variable domain: DSGVTQTPKHLITATGQRVTLRCSPRSGDLSVYWYQQSLDQGLQFLIQYYNGEERAKGNILERFSAQQFPDLHSELNLSSLELGDSALYFCASSASGTNNEQFFGPGTRLTVL.

The chain is built from TRBV10-3 and TRBJ2-7; TRBD1 is a possible D gene (6 bases). This CDR3 is built from 14 residues. Trimming cost V 4 bases and J 5 bases, with 15 bases left between them. Germline CDR1 ENHRY, CDR2 SYGVKD. This CDR3 reads CAISVFQGKNEQYF. The CDR3 bases are TGTGCCATCAGTGTTTTTCAGGGGAAGAACGAGCAGTACTTC.

The chain has TRBV7-8 and TRBJ1-1; 11 bases match TRBD1. This CDR3 is 15 amino acids long. J lost 5 bases, V lost 5 bases, and 7 bases had no gene match. Germline CDR1 is SGHVS and CDR2 is FQNEAQ. In DNA form, the CDR3 reads TGTGCCAGCAGCGGAGGACAGGGGGCGGTGACTGAAGCTTTCTTT. Protein product: CASSGGQGAVTEAFF.

This clone was counted once. The chain is built from TRBV7-9 and TRBJ2-1; 12 nucleotides agree with TRBD2. Looked up from germline, CDR1 is SEHNR and CDR2 is FQNEAQ (reference sequence). The trim removed 6 bases at V and 10 bases at J, leaving 4 bases unmatched. The CDR3 consists of 13 residues. Written as DNA, the CDR3 is TGTGCCAGCAGTCTAGCGGGAGGGCGAGAGCAGTTCTTC. Amino acids: CASSLAGGREQFF. The full variable domain, rest sourced from reference TRBV7-9 and TRBJ2-1, is DTGVSQNPRHKITKRGQNVTFRCDPISEHNRLYWYRQTLGQGPEFLTYFQNEAQLEKSRLLSDRFSAERPKGSFSTLEIQRTEQGDSAMYLCASSLAGGREQFFGPGTRLTVL.

The chain combines TRBV18 with TRBJ2-2; 8 nucleotides match TRBD1. The CDR3 is made up of 14 amino acids. The V gene's germline CDR1 is KGHSH and CDR2 LQKENI. V gave up 4 bases and J gave up 6 bases; unmatched junction bases: 4. The CDR3 loop is CASSRDRRSGELFF. CDR3 bases: TGTGCCAGCTCACGGGACAGGCGGTCCGGGGAGCTGTTTTTT.

This rearrangement joins TRBV2 to TRBJ1-3; the D is unclear. Germline CDR1 and CDR2: SNHLY and FYNNEI. V was cut by 6 bases and J by 6 bases, with 12 bases left in between. The CDR3 spans 13 residues. CDR3 sequence: CASSPQGPNTIYF. DNA of the CDR3: TGTGCCAGCAGCCCCCAAGGGCCAAACACCATATATTTT.

The rearrangement joins TRBV2 to TRBJ1-3, with TRBD1 as a possible D gene (5 bases). The CDR3 is 13 amino acids. Germline values: CDR1 SNHLY, CDR2 FYNNEI. Trimming took off 6 bases at V and 6 bases at J, with 12 bases between the two ends. The CDR3 here is CASSDPGPNTIYF. The CDR3 nucleotides read TGTGCCAGCAGCGACCCAGGGCCAAACACCATATATTTT.

This chain connects TRBV9 to TRBJ2-7; either TRBD1 or TRBD2 may fit D (6 bases each). There are 16 residues in the CDR3. CDR1 SGDLS and CDR2 YYNGEE come from the germline V gene. Trimming shortened V by 0 bases and J by 1 base, and 14 bases separated the two germline ends. This CDR3 is CASSVATGGGSYEQYF. The CDR3 DNA follows: TGTGCCAGCAGCGTAGCTACAGGAGGGGGTTCCTACGAGCAGTACTTC. Filled out from reference TRBV9 and TRBJ2-7, the complete variable domain reads DSGVTQTPKHLITATGQRVTLRCSPRSGDLSVYWYQQSLDQGLQFLIQYYNGEERAKGNILERFSAQQFPDLHSELNLSSLELGDSALYFCASSVATGGGSYEQYFGPGTRLTVT.

This sequence joins TRBV2 and TRBJ2-5, with TRBD2 matching over 9 bases. This CDR3 region has 14 residues. V shed 8 bases and J 5 bases; nucleotides not matched to a gene: 9. Germline V gene data show CDR1 as SNHLY and CDR2 as FYNNEI. The CDR3 DNA reads TGTGCCAGCTCCGGGACTAGCAGGCAGGAGACCCAGTACTTC. Encoded protein: CASSGTSRQETQYF. Full variable domain (rest looked up from reference TRBV2 and TRBJ2-5): EPEVTQTPSHQVTQMGQEVILRCVPISNHLYFYWYRQILGQKVEFLVSFYNNEISEKSEIFDDQFSVERPDGSNFTLKIRSTKLEDSAMYFCASSGTSRQETQYFGPGTRLLVL.

V is TRBV25-1 and J is TRBJ2-7; D is ambiguous. The germline gives CDR1 MGHDK, CDR2 SYGVNS. V was trimmed by 3 bases and J by 12 bases, leaving 24 bases between them. The length of the CDR3 is 15 residues. This CDR3 is CASSDKRTGPVSWYF. The CDR3 coding sequence is TGTGCCAGCAGTGACAAAAGAACCGGGCCCGTATCATGGTACTTC.

The CDR3 nucleotides are TGTGCCAGCAGCCCAACCGCGGGACAGCATGAAAAACTGTTTTTT. Translation: CASSPTAGQHEKLFF. This chain uses TRBV27 with TRBJ1-4; TRBD1 aligns across 7 bases. J lost 6 bases, V lost 6 bases, and 10 bases had no gene match. Per germline, CDR1 MNHEY and CDR2 SMNVEV (reference sequence). The CDR3 is 15 amino acids. The full variable domain, rest sourced from reference TRBV27 and TRBJ1-4, is EAQVTQNPRYLITVTGKKLTVTCSQNMNHEYMSWYRQDPGLGLRQIYYSMNVEVTDKGDVPEGYKVSRKEKRNFPLILESPSPNQTSLYFCASSPTAGQHEKLFFGSGTQLSVL.

The CDR3 DNA reads TGTGCCAGCAGCCGTCTAGGCCCCCACGAGCAGTACTTC. Its protein product is CASSRLGPHEQYF. V and J are TRBV14 and TRBJ2-7; the D is unclear. V was trimmed by 4 bases and J by 5 bases, leaving 12 bases between them. The length of the CDR3 is 13 residues. Germline values: CDR1 SGHDN, CDR2 FVKESK.

The chain links TRBV28 to TRBJ1-1; no firm D call. The CDR3 extends over 14 amino acids. V dropped 5 bases and J dropped 1 base, with 11 bases sitting between them. Per the germline V gene, CDR1 is MDHEN and CDR2 is SYDVKM. The CDR3 bases are TGTGCCAGCAGTACTATTATCAAGAACACTGAAGCTTTCTTT. Protein: CASSTIIKNTEAFF.

The V and J genes are TRBV18 and TRBJ2-5, with a possible D match to TRBD1 (5 bases). V dropped 5 bases and J dropped 7 bases, with 23 bases sitting between them. The germline V gene encodes CDR1 KGHSH and CDR2 LQKENI. The CDR3 totals 16 residues. The CDR3 sequence is CASSTSLQGMVWTQYF. Here the CDR3 DNA reads TGTGCCAGCTCAACATCCCTCCAGGGAATGGTGTGGACCCAGTACTTC.

The chain has TRBV9 and TRBJ2-1; D may be TRBD1 or TRBD2 (6 bases each). Germline lookup yields CDR1 SGDLS and CDR2 YYNGEE. V gave up 3 bases and J gave up 4 bases, with 17 bases separating them. This CDR3 has 16 residues. This CDR3 reads CASSERGGLQYNEQFF. In nucleotides, the CDR3 is TGTGCCAGCAGCGAACGAGGGGGACTGCAGTACAATGAGCAGTTCTTC.

J is TRBJ1-1 and V is TRBV9; D gene uncertain. CDR1 and CDR2 (germline): SGDLS, YYNGEE. This CDR3 has 13 amino acids. V was clipped by 1 base and J by 7 bases, with 11 bases between them. The CDR3, as DNA: TGTGCCAGCAGCGTAAGGTGGGAGGGTGAAGCTTTCTTT. Its protein product is CASSVRWEGEAFF.

The count of this clone is one. V is TRBV6-4 and J is TRBJ2-2; perhaps D is TRBD1 or TRBD2 (5 bases each). The V gene's germline CDR1 is MRHNA and CDR2 SNTAGT. Trimming stripped 7 bases from V and 5 bases from J, with 14 bases between. The CDR3 has 14 residues. CDR3 bases: TGTGCCAGCAAGCCGGGACCACAGACCGGGGAGCTGTTTTTT. Protein sequence: CASKPGPQTGELFF.

V gene TRBV2 combines with J gene TRBJ2-3, with D hard to call. Trimming removed 6 bases at V and 2 bases at J, with 6 bases between. Germline V gene sequence: CDR1 SNHLY, CDR2 FYNNEI. The CDR3 loop spans 12 amino acids. In nucleotides, the CDR3 is TGTGCCAGCAGCTCACACACAGATACGCAGTATTTT. Translation gives CASSSHTDTQYF.

The rearrangement joins TRBV6-5 to TRBJ2-3, with 9 positions matching TRBD1. Germline V lookup: CDR1 MNHEY, CDR2 SVGAGI. The CDR3 runs to 13 residues. The V segment lost 8 bases and the J segment 6 bases; nucleotides outside the gene matches: 6. CDR3 DNA: TGTGCCAGCCAACAGGGGGCGAGGGATACGCAGTATTTT. It codes for CASQQGARDTQYF.

The V call is TRBV18, the J call TRBJ2-1, with D perhaps TRBD1 or TRBD2 (5 bases each). This CDR3 contains 14 residues. The V gene's germline CDR1 is KGHSH and CDR2 LQKENI. Deletions cut 2 bases from V and 8 bases from J, with 13 bases between. The CDR3 nucleotides are TGTGCCAGCTCACCAGGATACAGGCGGGATGAGCAGTTCTTC. It yields the protein CASSPGYRRDEQFF.

The chain combines TRBV27 with TRBJ2-7, with 8 bases matching TRBD2. The J segment lost 3 bases and the V segment lost 0 bases, leaving 1 base of the junction unmatched. Germline V lookup: CDR1 MNHEY, CDR2 SMNVEV (reference sequence). CDR3 length: 14 residues. The CDR3 loop is CASSLSSGIYEQYF. CDR3 nucleotides: TGTGCCAGCAGTTTATCTAGCGGGATCTACGAGCAGTACTTC.

The DNA of the CDR3 is TGCGCCAGCAGTGACCGACTAGCCCTGACCCCCTACAATGAGCAGTTCTTC. Residues: CASSDRLALTPYNEQFF. V usage is TRBV10-1 and J usage is TRBJ2-1, with 7 positions matching TRBD2. V dropped 3 bases and J dropped 2; count of bases not matched to a gene: 10. CDR1 and CDR2 (germline): WNHNN, SYGVQD (reference sequence). The CDR3 is 17 residues long.

The chain joins TRBV10-3 to TRBJ1-1; no clear D. Germline CDR1 is ENHRY and CDR2 is SYGVKD. The length of the CDR3 is 12 residues. Trimming took 6 bases from V and 4 from J, leaving 9 bases between them. The CDR3 nucleotides are TGTGCCATCAGCTCCACATCCACTGAAGCTTTCTTT. It is translated as CAISSTSTEAFF.

This clone was seen once. The J gene is TRBJ2-7, the V gene TRBV4-3; 10 bases fit TRBD1. The CDR3 runs 15 residues. The junction had 6 bases not matched to a gene; V was cut back by 4 bases and J by 3 bases. Germline V lookup: CDR1 LGHNA, CDR2 YSLEER. The DNA for the CDR3 is TGCGCCAGCAGCCCCCGACAGGGGGCACACTACGAGCAGTACTTC. Translation: CASSPRQGAHYEQYF.